This T cell receptor (beta chain) was documented in a study of shared clonotypes between healthy human individuals. TCRdb keeps only in-frame clones here, not all; method: immunoSEQ multiplex PCR. This sample yields 850,000 to 1,100,000 clones, of which approximately 80% are seen a single time; roughly 0.9% belongs to the top ten. Splitting the CD4+ cells yielded a CD45RA+ naive subset and a CD45RA-negative memory subset. Comment on this clone: Its antigen is undetermined.

Findings of the study overall: Around 4.7% was the fraction of naive CD4 clonotypes found shared across a few donors. In contrast to clonotypes shared by all four donors, non-shared clonotypes had lower generation probabilities.

This CDR3 is built from 15 residues. The germline V gene encodes CDR1 SGHTA and CDR2 FQGTGA. V lost 3 bases and J lost 4; bases outside the gene matches: 2. The V call is TRBV7-3, the J call TRBJ2-5, with TRBD2 matching over 13 bases. This clonotype was sampled from a man younger than 35 in good health. Some clones in this sample may be carry-over from other donors' samples. The specimen was memory CD4+ T cells from PBMCs. Subset indicated: CD45RA-negative fraction. The chain's CDR3 is CASSFRTSGRETQYF. CDR3 in DNA: TGTGCCAGCAGCTTCCGGACTAGCGGGAGAGAGACCCAGTACTTC.